A single sample gave rise to the 9 T cell receptor beta chains below, sequenced in a study of response to subunit inactivated influenza vaccine. In TCRdb, the RT-PCR reads were re-called with MiXCR into one record per CDR3 protein. The sample holds about 700,000 distinct CDR3 sequences; approximately 15% are singletons and the top ten take approximately 6.5%. Here the sequenced sample was PBMCs from blood, taken 14 to 15 days before vaccination. The source is a man in his forties or fifties who received an inactivated influenza vaccine.

The chain carries TRBV5-1 and TRBJ1-5; 9 bases map to TRBD1. The CDR3 totals 15 residues. V shed 0 bases, J shed 5 bases, and the junction held 3 bases outside the gene matches. CDR1 SGHRS and CDR2 YFSETQ come from the germline V gene. The CDR3 nucleotides read TGCGCCAGCAGCTTGGATGGACAGGGGCATCAGCCCCAGCATTTT. Residues: CASSLDGQGHQPQHF.

This clonotype showed up just a few times. V is TRBV27 and J is TRBJ2-6; 7 bases are a match to TRBD2. This CDR3 contains 17 residues. V shed 7 bases, J shed 0 bases, and the junction held 9 bases outside the gene matches. The germline CDR1 and CDR2 sequences are MNHEY and SMNVEV (reference sequence). CDR3 nucleotides: TGTGCCAGCAAAACCCTAGCGGTCATCTCTGGGGCCAACGTCCTGACTTTC. As protein: CASKTLAVISGANVLTF.

There are a few counts of this clonotype. V and J are TRBV6-5 and TRBJ2-7; 13 bases are shared with TRBD2. Losses at the gene ends were 0 bases for V and 6 bases for J; bases not matched to a gene: 5. The CDR3 runs 16 residues. Per the germline V gene, CDR1 is MNHEY and CDR2 is SVGAGI. For the CDR3, the DNA is TGTGCCAGCAGTTACTCTACTAGCGGGGGGGCCCGCGAGCAGTACTTC. It is translated as CASSYSTSGGAREQYF.

This chain links TRBV6-2 or TRBV6-3 with TRBJ1-2, with D unresolved. Trimming removed 5 bases at V and 4 bases at J, with 11 bases between. The CDR3 consists of 13 residues. CDR1 is MNHEY, CDR2 SVGEGT, per germline. The chain's CDR3 is CASSHGQVYGYTF. The CDR3 bases are TGTGCCAGCAGTCACGGGCAGGTCTATGGCTACACCTTC.

This clonotype appeared a few times. V and J are TRBV10-3 and TRBJ2-5; TRBD2 matches at 15 bases. In germline, CDR1 is ENHRY, CDR2 SYGVKD. The CDR3 has 16 amino acids. V lost 5 bases to trimming and J lost 1 base; unmatched junction nucleotides: 2. The CDR3 DNA reads TGTGCCATCAGTAAGGGACTAGCGGGAGGCCAAGAGACCCAGTACTTC. This sequence encodes CAISKGLAGGQETQYF.

The chain links TRBV20-1 to TRBJ1-2, with 7 bases matching TRBD1. The ends lost 4 bases at V and 6 bases at J; junction bases unmatched: 8. CDR3 size: 13 residues. Germline V gene data show CDR1 as DFQATT and CDR2 as SNEGSKA (reference sequence). The CDR3 reads CSATTGISDGYTF. CDR3 sequence (DNA): TGCAGTGCTACGACAGGGATTAGCGATGGCTACACCTTC.

In its sample, this clonotype was seen a few times. The chain uses TRBV20-1 and TRBJ2-5, with D possibly called TRBD1 or TRBD2 (5 bases each). Germline CDR1 and CDR2: DFQATT and SNEGSKA (reference sequence). The CDR3 sequence is 13 residues long. Trimming left V 4 bases short and J 5 bases short, with 14 bases between. CDR3: CSAKTGRRETQYF. The DNA of the CDR3 is TGCAGTGCTAAAACGGGGCGTCGTGAGACCCAGTACTTC.

In DNA form, the CDR3 reads TGTGCCAGCAGTTTCCGACGTACGGGGTCGGGGGAGCTGTTTTTT. Amino acids: CASSFRRTGSGELFF. This chain connects TRBV28 to TRBJ2-2, with D perhaps matching TRBD2 (5 bases). This CDR3 has 15 residues. Looked up from germline, CDR1 is MDHEN and CDR2 is SYDVKM. Trimming shortened V by 3 bases and J by 8 bases, and 16 bases separated the two germline ends.

This clonotype was recorded a few times. The chain employs TRBV11-2 and TRBJ2-3, with 9 nucleotides matching TRBD2. J gave up 4 bases and V 3 bases, and 5 bases lay outside the gene matches. Germline V lookup: CDR1 SGHAT, CDR2 FQNNGV. The CDR3 extends over 15 amino acids. CDR3 sequence: CASSFSGGRADTQYF. For the CDR3, the DNA is TGTGCCAGCAGCTTTAGCGGGGGACGCGCAGATACGCAGTATTTT.